The source of this T cell receptor (beta chain) is a study of cytomegalovirus exposure and HLA in healthy donors. Overall study findings and caveats: Whilst most TCR sequences proved rare, a subset of public TCRs occurred across many donors. In a later analysis, TCR beta V- and J-gene trimming was associated with a missense DCLRE1C variant.

Vbeta (60) and Jbeta (13) primers were used in the PCR. Authors' data handling: It was a later analysis that counted 83 million or so unique TCR beta chains, of which some 9.9 million were shared. Produced via immunoSEQ multiplex PCR; TCRdb's table is partial and in-frame only. That table is the source of V, J and clone size, and D and trimming were worked out from the DNA. Among about 88,000 clones listed, about 75% were seen once. Donors in the study were healthy people who gave bone marrow. Germline CDR1 is KGHSH and CDR2 is LQKENI. There are 16 residues in the CDR3. With 3 bases removed from V and 7 bases from J, the gap between germline ends came to 22 bases. On this clone itself: What it binds is not known.

This chain links TRBV18 with TRBJ2-7; a possible D gene is TRBD1 (5 bases). The sequence derives from a woman in her thirties or forties in good health and CMV-seronegative. The sample comprised PBMCs. CDR3: CASSPYPARAEWEQYF. The DNA of the CDR3 is TGTGCCAGCTCACCGTATCCCGCCAGGGCCGAATGGGAGCAGTACTTC.